The rows below give T cell receptor beta chains drawn from one sample of a study of blood T cell repertoires in COVID-19. The repertoire was sequenced with immunoSEQ multiplex PCR; TCRdb's copy has only in-frame clones and lacks some. This sample has fewer than 130,000 clones, with over 75% found just once. The sequencing input was peripheral blood. These TCRs come from a woman at least 80 years old with active or convalescent COVID-19. Each CDR3 is given without its conserved first and last residue.

j_call v_call cdr3_aa
TRBJ1-4 TRBV7-2 ASSPSYRDREGGREKLF
TRBJ2-3 TRBV11-2 ASSLLASGNSDTQY
TRBJ2-1 TRBV3-1/TRBV3-2 ASSPGAGKQF
TRBJ1-2 TRBV28 ASTATGRGGYGYT
TRBJ2-2 TRBV12-3/TRBV12-4 ASGTSVPVGLF
TRBJ2-7 TRBV19 ASSTTWTVSYEQY
TRBJ2-7 TRBV18 ASSPPSVGPLREQY
TRBJ2-1 TRBV2 ASRGAPPSRAYNEQF
TRBJ2-2 TRBV5-1 ASSLNTGDWATRAGELF
TRBJ1-1 TRBV2 ASRSGTTEAF
TRBJ2-1 TRBV18 ASSSGLAESNEQF
TRBJ2-7 TRBV2 ASSYRSSSYEQY
TRBJ2-7 TRBV19 ASSMATGTGTSYEQY
TRBJ2-5 TRBV6-1 ASSLGQGPETQY
TRBJ2-5 TRBV5-1 ASSLARSGETQY
TRBJ2-3 TRBV28 ASSSTLAGGDTQY